A selection of T cell receptor beta chains follows, all from one sample in a study of glioma-infiltrating T cells. Each CDR3 protein gets one entry after TCRdb re-called the multiplex PCR reads with MiXCR. This sample yields 150,000 to 200,000 distinct CDR3 sequences, of which 25% to 35% are seen a single time; 20% belongs to the top ten. The sequenced sample was glioma tissue, nonneoplastic brain tissue, or PBMCs (not recorded which). These receptors were collected from a human donor with low-grade glioma or glioblastoma, undergoing nonglioma brain surgery, or in good health (not recorded which). CDR3s include the opening cysteine and the closing phenylalanine or tryptophan. A D gene is named only where the DNA matches it firmly. The size entry is marked missing in some rows and otherwise reads once, few, many or a size class.

V,D,size,J,CDR3,DNA
TRBV7-9,NA,NA,TRBJ2-7,CASSRTQSSYEQYF,TGTGCCAGCAGCCGGACACAGAGCTCCTACGAGCAGTACTTC
TRBV12-3/TRBV12-4,TRBD1,many,TRBJ1-1,CASSFRTGEYTEAFF,TGTGCCAGCAGTTTCCGGACAGGGGAATACACTGAAGCTTTCTTT
TRBV18,NA,many,TRBJ2-4,CASSPGASRNIQYF,TGTGCCAGCTCACCGGGGGCATCGCGAAACATTCAGTACTTC
TRBV11-2,TRBD1,NA,TRBJ2-1,CASSLGGDRVNNEQFF,TGTGCCAGCAGCTTAGGGGGGGACAGGGTCAACAATGAGCAGTTCTTC
TRBV29-1,TRBD1,few,TRBJ2-4,CSASGTENIQYF,TGCAGCGCTTCCGGGACAGAAAACATTCAGTACTTC
TRBV12-3/TRBV12-4,NA,NA,TRBJ2-1,CASSLSRGGIVDEQFF,TGTGCCAGCAGTCTATCCAGAGGTGGGATAGTGGATGAGCAGTTCTTC
TRBV5-5,NA,once,TRBJ1-1,CASSLIDTETFF,TGTGCCAGCAGCTTGATCGACACTGAAACTTTCTTT
TRBV7-2,TRBD2,many,TRBJ2-1,CAISTSGRYNEQFF,TGTGCCATTTCGACTAGCGGGCGCTACAATGAGCAGTTCTTC
TRBV3-1,NA,many,TRBJ1-3,CASSQKGYGNTIYF,TGTGCCAGCAGCCAAAAGGGGTACGGAAACACCATATATTTT
TRBV28,NA,many,TRBJ1-5,CASSLGGQNQPQHF,TGTGCCAGCAGCCTTGGGGGCCAAAATCAGCCCCAGCATTTT
TRBV6-5,NA,many,TRBJ2-7,CASSYSRADYEQYF,TGTGCCAGCAGTTACTCTCGAGCGGACTACGAGCAGTACTTC
TRBV18,NA,many,TRBJ2-7,CASSPEYEQYF,TGTGCCAGCTCACCTGAATACGAGCAGTACTTC
TRBV7-6,TRBD2,few,TRBJ2-7,CANSLERDFYEQYF,TGTGCCAACAGCTTAGAGCGGGATTTTTACGAGCAGTACTTC
TRBV7-6,TRBD1,many,TRBJ2-1,CASSLNTGTVYNEQFF,TGTGCCAGCAGCTTAAACACCGGGACAGTGTACAATGAGCAGTTCTTC
TRBV7-2,TRBD2,many,TRBJ2-1,CASSLRRLAGDEQFF,TGTGCCAGCAGCTTAAGGCGCCTAGCGGGAGATGAGCAGTTCTTC
TRBV7-6,NA,many,TRBJ1-3,CASSLNGNTIYF,TGTGCCAGCAGCTTGAACGGAAACACCATATATTTT
TRBV20-1,NA,NA,TRBJ1-2,CSARDTGNYGYTF,TGCAGTGCTAGAGATACAGGGAACTATGGCTACACCTTC